This T cell receptor (beta chain) was obtained from a study of human T cells and chemical hapten exposure. Turning to the study itself: Diphenylcyclopropenone, dosed weekly to the scalp, was given to patients throughout the roughly 25-week study.

Sample time point: patch test 3, about 24 weeks after DPC sensitization. Described treatment: therapeutic diphenylcyclopropenone sensitization with weekly scalp DPC. Individual cDNA molecules (in the library) carried attached unique molecular identifiers. MiXCR, run by TCRdb on the RACE reads, gives a single entry per CDR3 protein. The sample includes 150,000 to 200,000 distinct CDR3 sequences, about 25% of them seen just once. V lost 5 bases to trimming and J lost 9 bases, with 16 bases between them. The CDR3 is 13 residues long. This clonotype was seen a few times. V and J are TRBV12-3 or TRBV12-4 and TRBJ2-5, with a possible D match to TRBD2 (6 bases). This clonotype was sampled from a woman between 40 and 55 years old with alopecia areata. Some clones in this sample may be carry-over from other donors' samples. Source: whole blood, taken in connection with sensitization to the hapten diphenylcyclopropenone (DPC). As DNA, the CDR3 is TGTGCCAGCAGTCCGGGACTGCTTCGGTCCCAGTACTTC. Residues: CASSPGLLRSQYF.